The clone carrying this T cell receptor (beta chain) has only a few counts. Its antigen is currently unknown. TCRdb re-called the 5' RACE reads through MiXCR, storing one row per CDR3 protein. This table holds some 760,000 distinct CDR3 sequences, roughly 20% found once. The record originates from a study of identical twins. V was cut by 4 bases and J by 1 base, with 10 bases left in between. The CDR3 has 13 residues. Germline V gives CDR1 DFQATT, CDR2 SNEGSKA (reference sequence). Study-level results: Compared with models, monozygotic twins showed more out-of-frame TCR alpha sharing. The study found weaker excess twin sharing in beta out-of-frame sequences.

The same sample was also used in a study of T cells expressing NK-cell markers. That paper adds: Restriction of the sorted population to alpha-beta TCR T cells was achieved in several experiments with an anti-gamma-delta TCR antibody.

The clonotype was recovered from a woman younger than 35 in good health. V and J are TRBV20-1 and TRBJ1-1; D ambiguous. The sequenced sample was PBMCs. The DNA of the CDR3 is TGCAGTGCTAATGGCCAACCGAACACTGAAGCTTTCTTT. Translated: CSANGQPNTEAFF.